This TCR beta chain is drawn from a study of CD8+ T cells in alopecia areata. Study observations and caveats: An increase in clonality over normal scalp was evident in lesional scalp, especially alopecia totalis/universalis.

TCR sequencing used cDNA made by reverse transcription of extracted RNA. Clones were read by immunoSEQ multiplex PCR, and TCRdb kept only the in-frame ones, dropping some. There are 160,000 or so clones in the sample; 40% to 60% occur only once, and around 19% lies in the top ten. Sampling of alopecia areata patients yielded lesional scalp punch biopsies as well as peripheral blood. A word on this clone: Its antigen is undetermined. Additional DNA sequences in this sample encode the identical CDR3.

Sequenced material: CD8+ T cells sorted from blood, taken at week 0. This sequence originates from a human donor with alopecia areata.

The CDR3 region has the DNA TGTGCCAGCAGTTCCAGGGGGAGCACAGATACGCAGTATTTT. Residues: CASSSRGSTDTQYF. The chain links TRBV27 to TRBJ2-3; 7 positions match TRBD1. The CDR3 sequence is 14 residues long. Germline assignment: CDR1 MNHEY and CDR2 SMNVEV (reference sequence). With 4 bases clipped from V and 0 bases from J, the junction kept 1 base outside the gene matches.